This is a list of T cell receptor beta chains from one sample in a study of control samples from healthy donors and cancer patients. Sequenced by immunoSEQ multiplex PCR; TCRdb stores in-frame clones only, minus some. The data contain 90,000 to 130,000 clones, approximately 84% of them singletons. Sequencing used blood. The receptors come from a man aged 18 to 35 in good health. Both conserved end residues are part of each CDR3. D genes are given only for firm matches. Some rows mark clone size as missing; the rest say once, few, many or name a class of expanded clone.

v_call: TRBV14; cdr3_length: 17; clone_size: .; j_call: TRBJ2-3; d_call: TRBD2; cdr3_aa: CASSQVLPAGGGDTQYF; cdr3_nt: TGTGCCAGCAGCCAAGTTTTGCCAGCGGGGGGAGGAGATACGCAGTATTTT
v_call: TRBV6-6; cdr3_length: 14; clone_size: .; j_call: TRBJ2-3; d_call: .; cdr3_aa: CASSYSAFTDTQYF; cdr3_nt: TGTGCCAGCAGTTACTCCGCCTTCACAGATACGCAGTATTTT
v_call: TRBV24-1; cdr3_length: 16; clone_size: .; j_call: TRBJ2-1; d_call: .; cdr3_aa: CATSDPPRGDLNEQFF; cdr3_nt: TGTGCCACCAGTGATCCCCCGAGGGGGGATTTAAATGAGCAGTTCTTC
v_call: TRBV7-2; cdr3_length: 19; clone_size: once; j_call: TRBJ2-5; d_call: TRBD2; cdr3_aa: CASSLPDRYGGASRETQYF; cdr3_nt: TGTGCCAGCAGCTTACCCGACCGTTACGGGGGGGCGTCTCGAGAGACCCAGTACTTC
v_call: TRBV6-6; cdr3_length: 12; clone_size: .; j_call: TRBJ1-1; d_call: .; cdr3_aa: CASSSSRSPAFF; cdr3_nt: .
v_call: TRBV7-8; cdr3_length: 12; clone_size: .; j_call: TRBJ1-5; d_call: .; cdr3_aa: CASSFLNQPQHF; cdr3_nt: TGTGCCAGCAGCTTCTTGAATCAGCCCCAGCATTTT
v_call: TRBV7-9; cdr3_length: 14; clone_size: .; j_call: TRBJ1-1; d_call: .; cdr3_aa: CASSPITSDTEAFF; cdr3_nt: TGTGCCAGCAGCCCTATAACGTCTGACACTGAAGCTTTCTTT
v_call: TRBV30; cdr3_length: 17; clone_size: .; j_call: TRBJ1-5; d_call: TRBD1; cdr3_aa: CAWSAGGSRSPYQPQHF; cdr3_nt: TGTGCCTGGAGTGCAGGGGGCTCTAGATCCCCTTATCAGCCCCAGCATTTT
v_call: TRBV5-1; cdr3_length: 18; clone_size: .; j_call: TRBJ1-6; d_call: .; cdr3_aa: CASSLGSQTSRENSPLHF; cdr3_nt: TGCGCCAGCAGCTTGGGGTCCCAGACCTCGCGGGAGAATTCACCCCTCCACTTT
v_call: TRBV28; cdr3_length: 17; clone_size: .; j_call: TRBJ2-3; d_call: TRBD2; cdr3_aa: CASSPWGSGGAADTQYF; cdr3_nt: TGTGCCAGCAGTCCCTGGGGAAGCGGGGGGGCAGCAGATACGCAGTATTTT
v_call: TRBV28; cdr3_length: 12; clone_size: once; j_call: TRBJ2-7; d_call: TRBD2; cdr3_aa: CASRGGNYEQYF; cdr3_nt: TGTGCCAGCAGGGGGGGGAACTACGAGCAGTACTTC
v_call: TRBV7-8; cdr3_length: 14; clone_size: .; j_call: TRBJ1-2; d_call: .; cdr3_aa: CASSFSRGGYGYTF; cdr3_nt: TGTGCCAGCAGCTTCTCCCGTGGAGGCTATGGCTACACCTTC
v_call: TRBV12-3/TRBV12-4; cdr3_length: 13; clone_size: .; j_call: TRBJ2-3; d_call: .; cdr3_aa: CASSLGHTDTQYF; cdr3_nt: TGTGCCAGCAGTTTGGGCCACACAGATACGCAGTATTTT
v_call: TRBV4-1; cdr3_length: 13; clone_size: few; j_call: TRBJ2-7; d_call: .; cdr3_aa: CASSQTVTYEQYF; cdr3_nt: TGCGCCAGCAGCCAGACAGTAACCTACGAGCAGTACTTC
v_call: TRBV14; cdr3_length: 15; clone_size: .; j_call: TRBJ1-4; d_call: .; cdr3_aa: CASSQDPLGDEKLFF; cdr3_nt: TGTGCCAGCAGCCAAGATCCCCTGGGTGACGAAAAACTGTTTTTT
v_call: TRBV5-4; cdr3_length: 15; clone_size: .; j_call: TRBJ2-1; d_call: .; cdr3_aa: CASLRWGGPRNEQFF; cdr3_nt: TGTGCCAGCCTCAGATGGGGGGGCCCTCGGAATGAGCAGTTCTTC
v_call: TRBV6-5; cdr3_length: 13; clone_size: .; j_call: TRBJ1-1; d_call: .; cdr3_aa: CASSTWRNTEAFF; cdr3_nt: TGTGCCAGCAGTACCTGGAGGAACACTGAAGCTTTCTTT
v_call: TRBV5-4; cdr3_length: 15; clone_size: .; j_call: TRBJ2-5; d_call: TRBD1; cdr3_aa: CASSSGTASQETQYF; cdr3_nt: TGTGCCAGCAGCTCCGGGACAGCGTCTCAAGAGACCCAGTACTTC
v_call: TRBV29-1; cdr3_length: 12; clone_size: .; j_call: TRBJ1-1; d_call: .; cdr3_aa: CSVGGLYTEAFF; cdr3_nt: TGCAGCGTTGGGGGGCTTTACACTGAAGCTTTCTTT
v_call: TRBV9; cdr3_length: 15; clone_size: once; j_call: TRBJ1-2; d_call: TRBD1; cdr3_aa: CASSSRQGLNYGYTF; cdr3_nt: TGTGCCAGCAGCTCAAGACAGGGATTAAACTATGGCTACACCTTC
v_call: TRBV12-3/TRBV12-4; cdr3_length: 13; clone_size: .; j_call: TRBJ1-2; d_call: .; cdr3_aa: CASRGDSNYGYTF; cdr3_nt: TGTGCCAGCAGGGGTGACAGTAACTATGGCTACACCTTC
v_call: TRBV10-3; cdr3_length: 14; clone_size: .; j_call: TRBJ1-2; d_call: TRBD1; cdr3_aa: CAIRGQAVNYGYTF; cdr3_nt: TGTGCCATCAGGGGACAGGCCGTTAACTATGGCTACACCTTC
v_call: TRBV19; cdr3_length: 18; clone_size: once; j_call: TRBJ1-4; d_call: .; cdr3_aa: CASSSLQGRGMANEKLFF; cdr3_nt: TGTGCCAGCTCGTCCCTCCAGGGTAGGGGTATGGCTAATGAAAAACTGTTTTTT
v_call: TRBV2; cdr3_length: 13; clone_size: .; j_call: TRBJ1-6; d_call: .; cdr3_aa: CASRQSYNSPLHF; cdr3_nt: TGTGCCAGCAGACAGAGTTATAATTCACCCCTCCACTTT
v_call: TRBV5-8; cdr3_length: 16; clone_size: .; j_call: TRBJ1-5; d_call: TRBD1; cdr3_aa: CASSSTGVNDRQPQHF; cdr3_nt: TGTGCCAGCAGCTCGACAGGGGTGAACGACAGACAGCCCCAGCATTTT
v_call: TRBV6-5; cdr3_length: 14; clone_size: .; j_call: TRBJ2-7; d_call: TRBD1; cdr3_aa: CASKRTGSSYEQYF; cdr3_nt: TGTGCCAGCAAAAGGACAGGGAGCTCCTACGAGCAGTACTTC
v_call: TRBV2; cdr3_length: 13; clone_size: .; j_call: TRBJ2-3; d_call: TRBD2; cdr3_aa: CASRVAGTDTQYF; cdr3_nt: TGTGCCAGCAGAGTAGCGGGGACAGATACGCAGTATTTT
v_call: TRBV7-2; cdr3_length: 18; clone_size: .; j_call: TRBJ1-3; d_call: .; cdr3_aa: CASSSPRSGGLSGNTIYF; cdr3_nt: TGTGCCAGCAGCTCTCCCCGGAGCGGGGGTCTCTCTGGAAACACCATATATTTT
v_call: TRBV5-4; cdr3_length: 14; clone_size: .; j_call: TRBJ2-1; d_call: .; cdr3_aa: CASSFSGLRNEQFF; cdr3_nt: TGTGCCAGCAGCTTTTCGGGACTTCGGAATGAGCAGTTCTTC
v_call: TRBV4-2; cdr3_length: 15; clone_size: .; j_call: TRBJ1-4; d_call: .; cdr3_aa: CASSQDPQGGEKLFF; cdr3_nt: TGTGCCAGCAGCCAAGATCCCCAGGGAGGCGAAAAACTGTTTTTT
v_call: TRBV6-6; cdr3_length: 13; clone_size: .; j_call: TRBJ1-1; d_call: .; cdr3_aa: CASSYGGDTEAFF; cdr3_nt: TGTGCCAGCAGTTACGGGGGGGACACTGAAGCTTTCTTT
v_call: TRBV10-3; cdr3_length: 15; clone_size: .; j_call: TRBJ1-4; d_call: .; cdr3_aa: CAISEFGTGNEKLFF; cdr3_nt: TGTGCCATCAGTGAGTTTGGGACCGGTAATGAAAAACTGTTTTTT
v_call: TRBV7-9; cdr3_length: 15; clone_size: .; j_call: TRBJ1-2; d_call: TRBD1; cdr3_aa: CASSFPGDRVYGYTF; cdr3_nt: TGTGCCAGCAGCTTTCCCGGGGACAGGGTTTATGGCTACACCTTC
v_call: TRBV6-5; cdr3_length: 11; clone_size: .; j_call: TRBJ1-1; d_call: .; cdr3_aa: CASRTNTEAFF; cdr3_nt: TGTGCCAGCAGGACGAACACTGAAGCTTTCTTT
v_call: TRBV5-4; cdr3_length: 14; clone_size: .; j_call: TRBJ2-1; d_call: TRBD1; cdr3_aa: CASSSGQKYNEQFF; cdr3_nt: TGTGCCAGCAGCTCGGGACAGAAGTACAATGAGCAGTTCTTC
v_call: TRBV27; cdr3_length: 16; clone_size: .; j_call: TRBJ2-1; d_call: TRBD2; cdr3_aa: CASRRAGLAGHNEQFF; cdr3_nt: TGTGCCAGCAGGAGAGCGGGACTAGCGGGCCACAATGAGCAGTTCTTC
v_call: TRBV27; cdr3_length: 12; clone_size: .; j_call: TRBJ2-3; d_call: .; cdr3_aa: CASSSTPDTQYF; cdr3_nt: TGTGCCAGCAGTTCCACCCCAGATACGCAGTATTTT
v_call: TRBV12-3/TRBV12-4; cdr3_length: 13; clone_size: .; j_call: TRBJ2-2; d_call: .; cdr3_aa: CASSFLTTGELFF; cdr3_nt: TGTGCCAGCAGTTTTTTGACAACCGGGGAGCTGTTTTTT
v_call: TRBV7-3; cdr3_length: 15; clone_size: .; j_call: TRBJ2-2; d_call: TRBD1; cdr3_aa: CASRPRDRAPGELFF; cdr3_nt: TGTGCCAGCAGACCCCGGGACAGGGCCCCCGGGGAGCTGTTTTTT
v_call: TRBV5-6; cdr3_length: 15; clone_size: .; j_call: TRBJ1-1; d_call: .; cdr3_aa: CASSLFGDGGTEAFF; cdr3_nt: TGTGCCAGCAGCTTATTTGGGGATGGGGGCACTGAAGCTTTCTTT
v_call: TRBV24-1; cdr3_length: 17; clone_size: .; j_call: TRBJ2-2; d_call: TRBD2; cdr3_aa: CATSSLAGSPNTGELFF; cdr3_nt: TGTGCCACCAGTAGCCTAGCGGGGAGCCCGAACACCGGGGAGCTGTTTTTT
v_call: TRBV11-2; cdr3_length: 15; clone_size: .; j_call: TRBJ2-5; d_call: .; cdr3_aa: CASRSTTGNQETQYF; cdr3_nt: TGTGCCAGCAGGTCTACCACAGGCAATCAAGAGACCCAGTACTTC
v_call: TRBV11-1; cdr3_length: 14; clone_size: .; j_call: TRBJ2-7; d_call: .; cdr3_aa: CASSPDRASYEQYF; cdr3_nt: TGTGCCAGCAGCCCCGACAGAGCCTCCTACGAGCAGTACTTC
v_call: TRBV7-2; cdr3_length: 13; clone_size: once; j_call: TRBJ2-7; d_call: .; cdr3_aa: CASAISGVYEQYF; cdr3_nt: TGTGCCAGCGCCATCAGTGGGGTTTACGAGCAGTACTTC
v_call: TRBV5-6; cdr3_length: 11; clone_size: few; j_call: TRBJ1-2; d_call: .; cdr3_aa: CASSSGFGYTF; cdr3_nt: TGTGCCAGCAGCTCCGGCTTCGGCTACACCTTC